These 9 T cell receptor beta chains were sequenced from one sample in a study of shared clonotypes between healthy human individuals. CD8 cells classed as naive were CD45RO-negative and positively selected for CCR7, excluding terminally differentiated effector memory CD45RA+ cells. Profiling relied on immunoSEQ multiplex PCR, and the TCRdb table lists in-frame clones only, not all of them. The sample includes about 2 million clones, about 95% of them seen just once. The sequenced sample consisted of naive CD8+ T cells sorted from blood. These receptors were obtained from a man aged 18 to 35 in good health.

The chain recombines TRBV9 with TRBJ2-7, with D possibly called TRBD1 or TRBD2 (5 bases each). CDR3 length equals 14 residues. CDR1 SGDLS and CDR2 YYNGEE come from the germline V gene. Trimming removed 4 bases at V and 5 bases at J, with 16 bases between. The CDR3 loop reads CASSFGASGHEQYF. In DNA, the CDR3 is TGTGCCAGCAGCTTCGGGGCATCGGGACACGAGCAGTACTTC.

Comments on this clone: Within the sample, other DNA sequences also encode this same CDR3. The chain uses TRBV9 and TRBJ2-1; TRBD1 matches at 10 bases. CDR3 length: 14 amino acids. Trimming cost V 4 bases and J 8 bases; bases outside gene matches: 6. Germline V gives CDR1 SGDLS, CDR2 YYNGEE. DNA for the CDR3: TGTGCCAGCAGCCCGGGACAGGGGAGAGATGAGCAGTTCTTC. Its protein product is CASSPGQGRDEQFF.

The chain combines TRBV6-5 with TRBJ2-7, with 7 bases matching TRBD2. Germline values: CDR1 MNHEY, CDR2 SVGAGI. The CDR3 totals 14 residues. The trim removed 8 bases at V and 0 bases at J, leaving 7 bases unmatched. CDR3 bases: TGTGCCAGCGGGGGGGTAGGCGACTCCTACGAGCAGTACTTC. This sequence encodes CASGGVGDSYEQYF.

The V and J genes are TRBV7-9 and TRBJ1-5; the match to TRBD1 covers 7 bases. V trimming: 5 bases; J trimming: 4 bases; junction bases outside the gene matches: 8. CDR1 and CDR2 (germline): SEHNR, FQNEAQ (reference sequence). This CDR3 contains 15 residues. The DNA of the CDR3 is TGTGCCAGCAGCCCCCAGACAGGGAGTAATCAGCCCCAGCATTTT. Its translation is CASSPQTGSNQPQHF.

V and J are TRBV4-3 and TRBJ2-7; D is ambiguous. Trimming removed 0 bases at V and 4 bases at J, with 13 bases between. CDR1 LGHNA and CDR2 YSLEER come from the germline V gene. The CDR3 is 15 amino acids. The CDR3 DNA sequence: TGCGCCAGCAGCCAAGAAAATAGCTTGGGTTACGAGCAGTACTTC. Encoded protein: CASSQENSLGYEQYF.

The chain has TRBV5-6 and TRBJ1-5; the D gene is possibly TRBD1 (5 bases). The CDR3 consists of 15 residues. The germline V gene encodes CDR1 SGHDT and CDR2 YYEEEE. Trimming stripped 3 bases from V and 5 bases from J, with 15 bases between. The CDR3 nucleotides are TGTGCCAGCAGCTACGGGCCAGGGATGGATCAGCCCCAGCATTTT. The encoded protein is CASSYGPGMDQPQHF.

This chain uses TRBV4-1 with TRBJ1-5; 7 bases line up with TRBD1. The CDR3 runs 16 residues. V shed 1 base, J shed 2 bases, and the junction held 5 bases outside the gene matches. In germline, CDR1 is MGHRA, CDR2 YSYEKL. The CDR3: CASSQVAGGGNQPQHF. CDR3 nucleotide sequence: TGCGCCAGCAGCCAAGTTGCAGGGGGTGGCAATCAGCCCCAGCATTTT.

CDR3 sequence (DNA): TGTGCCAGCAGCTTCGACAGGAGCTATGGCTACACCTTC. As protein: CASSFDRSYGYTF. This chain joins TRBV13 and TRBJ1-2; D might be TRBD1 (6 bases). The CDR3 is 13 residues long. V was pared by 3 bases and J by 4 bases, with 9 bases between. Looked up from germline, CDR1 is PRHDT and CDR2 is FYEKMQ (reference sequence).

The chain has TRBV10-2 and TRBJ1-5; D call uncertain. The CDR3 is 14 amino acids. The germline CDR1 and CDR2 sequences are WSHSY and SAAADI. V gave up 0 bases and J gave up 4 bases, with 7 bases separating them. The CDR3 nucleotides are TGCGCCAGCAGTGAGTCGTTAAGTAATCAGCCCCAGCATTTT. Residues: CASSESLSNQPQHF.